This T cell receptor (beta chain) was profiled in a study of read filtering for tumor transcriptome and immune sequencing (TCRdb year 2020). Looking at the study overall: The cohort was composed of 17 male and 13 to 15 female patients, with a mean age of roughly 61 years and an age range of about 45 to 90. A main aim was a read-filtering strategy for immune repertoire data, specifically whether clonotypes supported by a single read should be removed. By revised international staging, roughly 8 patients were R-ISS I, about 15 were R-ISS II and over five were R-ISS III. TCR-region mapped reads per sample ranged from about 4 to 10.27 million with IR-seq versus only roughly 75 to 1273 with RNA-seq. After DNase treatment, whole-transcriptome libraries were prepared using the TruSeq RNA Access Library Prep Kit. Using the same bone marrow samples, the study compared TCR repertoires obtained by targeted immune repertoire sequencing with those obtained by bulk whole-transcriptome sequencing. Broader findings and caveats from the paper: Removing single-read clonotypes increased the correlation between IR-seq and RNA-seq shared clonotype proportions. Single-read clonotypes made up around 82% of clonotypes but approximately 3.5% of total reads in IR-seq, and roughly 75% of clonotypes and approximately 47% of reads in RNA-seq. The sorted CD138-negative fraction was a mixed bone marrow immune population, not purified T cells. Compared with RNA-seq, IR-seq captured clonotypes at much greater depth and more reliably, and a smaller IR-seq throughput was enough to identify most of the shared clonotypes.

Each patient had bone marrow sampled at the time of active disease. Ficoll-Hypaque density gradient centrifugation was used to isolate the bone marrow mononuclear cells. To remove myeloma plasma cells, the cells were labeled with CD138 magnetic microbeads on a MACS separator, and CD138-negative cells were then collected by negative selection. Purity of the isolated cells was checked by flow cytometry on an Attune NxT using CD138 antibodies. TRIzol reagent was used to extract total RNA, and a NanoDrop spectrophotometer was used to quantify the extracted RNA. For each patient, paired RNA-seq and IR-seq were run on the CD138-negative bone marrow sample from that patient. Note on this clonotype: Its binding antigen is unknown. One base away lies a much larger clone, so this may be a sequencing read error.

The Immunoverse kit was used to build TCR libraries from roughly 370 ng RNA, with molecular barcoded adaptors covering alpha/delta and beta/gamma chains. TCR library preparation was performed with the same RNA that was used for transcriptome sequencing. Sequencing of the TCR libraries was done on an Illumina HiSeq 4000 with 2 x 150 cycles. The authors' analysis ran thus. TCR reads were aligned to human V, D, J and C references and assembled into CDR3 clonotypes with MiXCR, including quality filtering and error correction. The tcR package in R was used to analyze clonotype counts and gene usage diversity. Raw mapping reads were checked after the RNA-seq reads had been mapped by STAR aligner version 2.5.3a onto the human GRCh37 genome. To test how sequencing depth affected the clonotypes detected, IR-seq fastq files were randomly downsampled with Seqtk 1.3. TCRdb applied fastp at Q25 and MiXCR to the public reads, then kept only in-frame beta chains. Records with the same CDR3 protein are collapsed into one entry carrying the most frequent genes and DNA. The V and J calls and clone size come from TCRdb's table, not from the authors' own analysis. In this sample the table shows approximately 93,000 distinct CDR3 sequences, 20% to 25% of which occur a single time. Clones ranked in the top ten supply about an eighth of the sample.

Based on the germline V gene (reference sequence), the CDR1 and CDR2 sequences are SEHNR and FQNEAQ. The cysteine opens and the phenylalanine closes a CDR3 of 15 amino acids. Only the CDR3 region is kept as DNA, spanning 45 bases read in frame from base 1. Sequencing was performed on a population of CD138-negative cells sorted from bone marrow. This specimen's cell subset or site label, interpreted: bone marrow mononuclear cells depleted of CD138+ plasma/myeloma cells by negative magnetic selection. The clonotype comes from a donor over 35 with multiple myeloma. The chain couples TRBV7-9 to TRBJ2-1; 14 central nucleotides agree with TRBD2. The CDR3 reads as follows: CASSQTSGGANEQSF. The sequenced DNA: TGTGCCAGCAGCCAGACTAGCGGGGGGGCAAATGAGCAGTCCTTC. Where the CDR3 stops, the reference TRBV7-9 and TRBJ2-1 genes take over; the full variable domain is DTGVSQNPRHKITKRGQNVTFRCDPISEHNRLYWYRQTLGQGPEFLTYFQNEAQLEKSRLLSDRFSAERPKGSFSTLEIQRTEQGDSAMYLCASSQTSGGANEQSFGPGTRLTVL.